This T cell receptor (beta chain) was identified during a study of cytomegalovirus exposure and HLA in healthy donors. Study in general: The Caucasian-associated ancestry cluster contained 65% to 85% of the 300 to 450 genotyped donors.

The donors were healthy bone marrow donors. The V end was cut by 4 bases, the J end by 1 base, with 11 bases between. Germline assignment: CDR1 SEHNR and CDR2 FQNEAQ (reference sequence). This CDR3 is built from 14 residues. With 60 Vbeta and 13 Jbeta primers, the PCR was carried out. Authors' analysis steps: Unique TCR beta chains totaled some 88 million in a later count, with roughly 10 million of them shared. Sequencing was performed with immunoSEQ multiplex PCR; in TCRdb, only in-frame clones are kept and a portion is missing. V and J calls and clone size follow that table, whereas D and trimming were derived from the DNA. Among about 100,000 clones, 55% to 85% were seen once, and the ten largest hold around 16%. This clone occurred a few times.

This TCR was recovered from a woman in her late teens or twenties in good health and CMV-seropositive. The chain links TRBV7-9 to TRBJ2-7; the D gene is possibly TRBD2 (5 bases). The specimen was PBMCs. CDR3 sequence reads: CASSSPTRSYEQYF. The CDR3, as DNA: TGTGCCAGCAGCTCACCTACTAGGTCCTACGAGCAGTACTTC.